This T cell receptor beta chain was identified in a study of blood T cells in healthy people across ages. Overall study results and limits: Across the age range, TCR beta diversity per million T cells fell in a roughly linear way.

Note on this clonotype: The antigen remains undetermined.

Germline V gene sequence: CDR1 SGHAT, CDR2 FQDESV (reference sequence). The CDR3 totals 21 residues. With a J-beta primer mix and a sample-barcoded 5' primer, a second PCR ran about 7 to 12 cycles. Each cDNA was tagged by a template-switch adaptor containing 12 random nucleotides. One entry per CDR3 protein results from TCRdb running MiXCR on the 5' RACE reads. The sample has hundreds of thousands of distinct CDR3 sequences; roughly three fifths are singletons. This chain uses TRBV11-1 with TRBJ2-1; TRBD2 matches 10 bases. The end of the DNA aligns better with TRBJ2-7, so the J call may be wrong. The material sequenced was blood. The origin of this receptor is a man aged 40-49 years in good health. The CDR3 DNA sequence: TGTGCCAGCAGCTTAGTAGGGGACGAAGAGCTAGCGGGAGCTTTTTCCTACGAGCAGTACTTC. Its protein is CASSLVGDEELAGAFSYEQYF.